This T cell receptor (beta chain) was captured in a study of blood T cells in healthy people across ages. V was clipped by 7 bases and J by 9 bases, with 21 bases between them. The length of the CDR3 is 15 residues. Using a J-beta primer mix together with a sample-barcoded 5' primer, a second PCR was run for about 6 to 11 cycles. TCRdb reprocessed the 5' RACE reads with MiXCR, giving one entry per CDR3 protein. The profile shows around 1,000,000 distinct CDR3 sequences, less than 25% of them singletons. This clonotype was seen a handful of times. The sample was also linked to a second study, of T cells of mothers and their children. That source adds: The TCR beta CDR3 read count exceeded 8 million for each mother and was around 3.1 million for each child.

The sequence derives from a girl under 10 years old in good health. The chain employs TRBV12-3 or TRBV12-4 and TRBJ2-2, with D possibly matching TRBD2 (5 bases). The sample taken for sequencing was blood. As DNA, the CDR3 is TGTGCCAGCACCCTAACAGAGGGCCTCGGGAGGGAGCTGTTTTTT. It encodes CASTLTEGLGRELFF.